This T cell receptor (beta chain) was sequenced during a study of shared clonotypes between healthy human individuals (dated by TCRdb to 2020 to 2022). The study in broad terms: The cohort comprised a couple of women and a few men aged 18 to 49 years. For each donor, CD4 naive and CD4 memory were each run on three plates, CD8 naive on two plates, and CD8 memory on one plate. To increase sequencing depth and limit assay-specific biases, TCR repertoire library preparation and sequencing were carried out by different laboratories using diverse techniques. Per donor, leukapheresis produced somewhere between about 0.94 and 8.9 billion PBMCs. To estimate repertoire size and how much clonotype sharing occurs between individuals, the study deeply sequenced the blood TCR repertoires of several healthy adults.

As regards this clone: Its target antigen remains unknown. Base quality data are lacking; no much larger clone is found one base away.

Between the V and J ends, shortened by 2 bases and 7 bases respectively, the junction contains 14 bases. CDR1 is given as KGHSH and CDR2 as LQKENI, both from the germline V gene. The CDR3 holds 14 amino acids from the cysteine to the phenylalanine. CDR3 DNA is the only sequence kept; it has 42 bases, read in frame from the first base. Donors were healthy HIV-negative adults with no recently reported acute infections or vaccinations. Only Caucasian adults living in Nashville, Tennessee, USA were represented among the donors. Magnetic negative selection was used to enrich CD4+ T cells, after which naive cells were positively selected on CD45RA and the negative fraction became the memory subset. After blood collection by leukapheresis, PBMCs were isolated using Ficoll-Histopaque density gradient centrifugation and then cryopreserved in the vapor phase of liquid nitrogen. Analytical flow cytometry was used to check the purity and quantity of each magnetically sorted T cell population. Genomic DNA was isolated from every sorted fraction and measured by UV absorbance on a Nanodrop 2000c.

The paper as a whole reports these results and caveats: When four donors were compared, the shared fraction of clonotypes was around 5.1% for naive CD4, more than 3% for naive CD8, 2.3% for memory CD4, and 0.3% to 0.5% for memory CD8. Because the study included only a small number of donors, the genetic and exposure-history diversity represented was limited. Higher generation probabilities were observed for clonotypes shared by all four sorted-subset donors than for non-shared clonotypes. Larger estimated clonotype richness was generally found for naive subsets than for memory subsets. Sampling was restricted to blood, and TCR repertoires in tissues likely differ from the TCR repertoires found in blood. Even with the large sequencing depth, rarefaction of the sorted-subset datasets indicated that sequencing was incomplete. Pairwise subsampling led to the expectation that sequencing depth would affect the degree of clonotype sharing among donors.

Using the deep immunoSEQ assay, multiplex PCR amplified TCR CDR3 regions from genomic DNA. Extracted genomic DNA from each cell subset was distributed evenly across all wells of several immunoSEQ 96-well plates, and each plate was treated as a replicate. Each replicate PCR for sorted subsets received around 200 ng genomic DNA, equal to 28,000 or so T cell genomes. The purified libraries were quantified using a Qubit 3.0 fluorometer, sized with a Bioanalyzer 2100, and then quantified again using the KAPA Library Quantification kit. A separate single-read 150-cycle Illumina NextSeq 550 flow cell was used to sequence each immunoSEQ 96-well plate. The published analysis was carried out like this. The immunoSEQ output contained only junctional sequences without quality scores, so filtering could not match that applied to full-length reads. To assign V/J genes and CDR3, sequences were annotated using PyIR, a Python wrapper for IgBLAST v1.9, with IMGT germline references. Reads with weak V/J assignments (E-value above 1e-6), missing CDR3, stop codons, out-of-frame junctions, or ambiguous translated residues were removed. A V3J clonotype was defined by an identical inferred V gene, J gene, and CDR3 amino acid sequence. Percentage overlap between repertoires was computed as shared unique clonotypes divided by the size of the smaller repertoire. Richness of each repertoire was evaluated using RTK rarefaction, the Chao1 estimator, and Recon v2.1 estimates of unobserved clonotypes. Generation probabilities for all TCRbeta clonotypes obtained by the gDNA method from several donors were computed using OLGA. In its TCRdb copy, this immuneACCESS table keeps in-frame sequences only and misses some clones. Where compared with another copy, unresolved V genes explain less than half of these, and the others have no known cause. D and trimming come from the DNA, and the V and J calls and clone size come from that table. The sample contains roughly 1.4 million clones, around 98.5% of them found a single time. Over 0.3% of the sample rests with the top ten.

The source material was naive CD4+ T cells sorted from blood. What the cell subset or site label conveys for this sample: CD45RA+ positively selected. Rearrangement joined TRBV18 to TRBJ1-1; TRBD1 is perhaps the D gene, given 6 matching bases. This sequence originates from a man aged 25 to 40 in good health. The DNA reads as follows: TGTGCCAGCTCACCAAGGGGACACGAAATTGAAGCTTTCTTT. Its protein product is CASSPRGHEIEAFF.